A selection of T cell receptor beta chains follows, all from one sample in a study of vaccination and CD4 T cells after COVID-19. These receptors' targets are unknown. TCRdb processed the PCR reads anew with MiXCR; each CDR3 protein has one entry. The repertoire has some 11,000 distinct CDR3 sequences, 69% of them found once; the top ten carry around 10%. The sample comprised CD4+ T cells from blood, cultured in vitro. The receptor set was obtained from a human donor who had recovered from COVID-19. Both conserved end residues are part of each CDR3. Fields, in order: V gene, clone size, J gene, D gene, CDR3 protein, CDR3 DNA. D genes are given only for firm matches. Expanded clones get a size class; other rows say once, few or many, or leave the size out.

V: TRBV12-3/TRBV12-4; size: -; J: TRBJ1-2; D: TRBD1; CDR3: CASSQGAFGYTF; DNA: TGTGCCAGCAGTCAGGGGGCTTTTGGCTACACCTTC
V: TRBV20-1; size: -; J: TRBJ2-7; D: TRBD1; CDR3: CSAYGWDRGPYEQYF; DNA: TGCAGTGCCTATGGCTGGGACAGGGGCCCCTACGAGCAGTACTTC
V: TRBV27; size: once; J: TRBJ1-5; D: TRBD1; CDR3: CASRGQDRGGQPQHF; DNA: TGTGCCAGCAGAGGCCAAGACAGGGGTGGGCAGCCCCAGCATTTT
V: TRBV18; size: large; J: TRBJ1-5; D: -; CDR3: CASSGRPRDQPQHF; DNA: TGTGCCAGCTCAGGACGCCCCCGGGATCAGCCCCAGCATTTT
V: TRBV6-1; size: few; J: TRBJ2-7; D: -; CDR3: CASSHRHEQYF; DNA: TGTGCCAGCAGCCACCGCCACGAGCAGTACTTC
V: TRBV6-5; size: -; J: TRBJ2-1; D: -; CDR3: CASSYSRDTYNEQFF; DNA: TGTGCCAGCAGTTACAGCCGGGACACCTACAATGAGCAGTTCTTC
V: TRBV5-4; size: few; J: TRBJ2-7; D: -; CDR3: CASSPGGGGTYEQYF; DNA: TGTGCCAGCAGCCCCGGCGGAGGGGGGACCTACGAGCAGTACTTC
V: TRBV3-1; size: -; J: TRBJ2-7; D: -; CDR3: CASSLSLGIVGGRRSYEQYF; DNA: TGTGCCAGCAGCCTATCCCTCGGGATTGTGGGGGGGCGAAGGTCCTACGAGCAGTACTTC
V: TRBV6-5; size: -; J: TRBJ1-4; D: TRBD1; CDR3: CASSYSRGRGGEKLFF; DNA: TGTGCCAGCAGTTACTCCAGGGGGCGAGGAGGTGAAAAACTGTTTTTT
V: TRBV6-5; size: -; J: TRBJ1-2; D: -; CDR3: CASSYSKLVGNYGYTF; DNA: TGTGCCAGCAGTTACTCGAAATTGGTAGGGAACTATGGCTACACCTTC
V: TRBV29-1; size: -; J: TRBJ2-5; D: TRBD1; CDR3: CSVALIQGAGETQYF; DNA: TGCAGCGTCGCCTTGATCCAGGGGGCCGGGGAGACCCAGTACTTC
V: TRBV6-5; size: -; J: TRBJ1-2; D: -; CDR3: CASSLTFDAADGYTF; DNA: TGTGCCAGCAGTTTAACCTTCGACGCGGCGGATGGCTACACCTTC
V: TRBV10-3; size: -; J: TRBJ2-7; D: TRBD1; CDR3: CAISSRDRGSYEQYF; DNA: TGTGCCATCAGTTCCCGGGACAGGGGCTCCTACGAGCAGTACTTC
V: TRBV27; size: -; J: TRBJ2-5; D: TRBD2; CDR3: CASRAWGGQETQYF; DNA: TGTGCCAGCAGGGCCTGGGGGGGACAAGAGACCCAGTACTTC
V: TRBV7-2; size: few; J: TRBJ1-2; D: -; CDR3: CASSLGGGKRVGYTF; DNA: TGTGCCAGCAGCTTAGGGGGGGGCAAAAGGGTTGGCTACACCTTC
V: TRBV21-1; size: -; J: TRBJ1-1; D: -; CDR3: CASSINDRENTEAFF; DNA: TGTGCCAGCAGCATAAACGACAGGGAGAACACTGAAGCTTTCTTT
V: TRBV12-3/TRBV12-4; size: -; J: TRBJ1-2; D: -; CDR3: CASSFRSYGYTF; DNA: TGTGCCAGCAGTTTCCGGTCATATGGCTACACCTTC
V: TRBV29-1; size: -; J: TRBJ2-2; D: -; CDR3: CSADKAVGELFF; DNA: TGCAGCGCCGACAAGGCGGTGGGGGAGCTGTTTTTT